A single sample is the source of the 18 T cell receptor beta chains below, sequenced in a study of T cells after yellow fever vaccination. In TCRdb, the 5' RACE reads were re-called with MiXCR into one record per CDR3 protein. Here the sample spans 500,000 to 650,000 distinct CDR3 sequences, roughly 14% being singletons. The starting material was PBMCs, obtained on the day of the yellow fever booster vaccination. These receptors were collected from a man aged 25-45 years who received the YFV17D yellow fever vaccine.

The CDR3 region has the DNA TGTGCCAGCAGCTTCGGGGGGCAATACGAGCAGTACTTC. Residues: CASSFGGQYEQYF. The rearrangement uses TRBV5-8 and TRBJ2-7; perhaps TRBD2 as D (7 bases). V was shortened by 2 bases and J by 4 bases, with 10 bases between the two germline ends. This CDR3 spans 13 amino acids. Germline V gives CDR1 SGHTS, CDR2 YDEGEE.

The count of this clonotype is one. CDR3: CASSPDRLAGDEQFF. The CDR3, as DNA: TGCGCCAGCAGCCCGGATCGACTAGCGGGAGATGAGCAGTTCTTC. The chain couples TRBV5-1 to TRBJ2-1, with 12 bases matching TRBD2. Trimming at V came to 4 bases and at J to 8 bases, leaving 7 bases not matched to a gene. Per the germline V gene, CDR1 is SGHRS and CDR2 is YFSETQ. CDR3 length: 15 residues.

This clonotype was seen at least ten times. The chain carries TRBV29-1 and TRBJ1-1; 9 positions agree with TRBD1. Per germline, CDR1 SQVTM and CDR2 ANQGSEA. Trimming took 6 bases from V and 6 from J; bases not matched to a gene: 8. CDR3 size: 13 residues. The CDR3 region is CSVGQGSYAEAFF. CDR3 sequence (DNA): TGCAGCGTAGGACAGGGGAGTTATGCTGAAGCTTTCTTT.

This chain links TRBV10-3 with TRBJ1-2; D gene uncertain. CDR1 is ENHRY, CDR2 SYGVKD, per germline. This CDR3 is 14 amino acids long. Trimming removed 3 bases from V and 4 bases from J, with 12 bases in between. The CDR3 DNA reads as TGTGCCATCAGTGATGAGACACAAACCTATGGCTACACCTTC. Its translation: CAISDETQTYGYTF.

There are many counts of this clonotype. The chain links TRBV7-2 to TRBJ1-5; D may be TRBD1 (6 bases). V lost 5 bases and J 2 bases, leaving 10 bases between the germline ends. Germline lookup yields CDR1 SGHTA and CDR2 FQGNSA. There are 14 residues in the CDR3. CDR3 sequence (DNA): TGTGCCAGCAGCCAGGGGTTTGGCAATCAGCCCCAGCATTTT. It specifies CASSQGFGNQPQHF.

In its sample, this clonotype was seen many times. The rearrangement links TRBV3-1 to TRBJ2-7; TRBD2 agrees at 9 bases. The CDR3 extends over 14 amino acids. Trimming took 4 bases from V and 2 from J; bases not matched to a gene: 3. Germline lookup yields CDR1 LGHDT and CDR2 YNNKEL (reference sequence). The chain's CDR3 is CASSRGLAAYEQYF. In DNA form, the CDR3 reads TGTGCCAGCAGCCGGGGACTAGCCGCCTACGAGCAGTACTTC.

This clonotype turned up a few times. The V call is TRBV7-8, the J call TRBJ1-2; no firm D call. Germline V lookup: CDR1 SGHVS, CDR2 FQNEAQ. CDR3 length equals 17 residues. V gave up 0 bases and J gave up 0 bases, with 14 bases separating them. For the CDR3, the DNA is TGTGCCAGCAGCTTAGCGGTGGTCGGGGTGTCTAACTATGGCTACACCTTC. Amino acids: CASSLAVVGVSNYGYTF. The full variable domain, rest sourced from reference TRBV7-8 and TRBJ1-2, is GAGVSQSPRYKVAKRGQDVALRCDPISGHVSLFWYQQALGQGPEFLTYFQNEAQLDKSGLPSDRFFAERPEGSVSTLKIQRTQQEDSAVYLCASSLAVVGVSNYGYTFGSGTRLTVV.

The chain joins TRBV19 to TRBJ2-7; 7 bases fit TRBD2. This CDR3 comprises 13 residues. The germline V gene has CDR1 LNHDA and CDR2 SQIVND (reference sequence). Trimming at V came to 8 bases and at J to 6 bases, leaving 10 bases not matched to a gene. CDR3 loop: CASPGREIVEQYF. DNA of the CDR3: TGTGCCAGTCCAGGGCGGGAGATCGTCGAGCAGTACTTC.

The chain employs TRBV29-1 and TRBJ2-7; D may match TRBD1 or TRBD2 (7 bases each). Trimming shortened V by 4 bases and J by 2 bases, and 21 bases separated the two germline ends. This CDR3 spans 16 amino acids. The germline gives CDR1 SQVTM, CDR2 ANQGSEA. The CDR3 DNA sequence: TGCAGCGTTGTGGAGGGGGCAAGTGGACTAGCCTACGAGCAGTACTTC. This sequence encodes CSVVEGASGLAYEQYF.

This clonotype came up a few times. In DNA form, the CDR3 reads TGCAGTGCTAGCCCCCTGGTAGCTGAGCAGTTCTTC. Protein: CSASPLVAEQFF. The chain links TRBV20-1 to TRBJ2-1; D unresolved. CDR1 and CDR2 from the germline V gene are DFQATT and SNEGSKA (reference sequence). Trimming took off 3 bases at V and 9 bases at J, with 12 bases between the two ends. The CDR3 covers 12 residues.

A few counts support this clonotype. The genes are TRBV9 and TRBJ2-5; D possibly corresponds to TRBD1 (6 bases). The CDR3 sequence is 15 residues long. CDR1 is SGDLS, CDR2 YYNGEE, per germline. Trimming left V 1 base short and J 2 bases short, with 12 bases between. CDR3 residues: CASSVSGVTQETQYF. In DNA, the CDR3 is TGTGCCAGCAGCGTATCAGGGGTAACACAAGAGACCCAGTACTTC.

This clonotype was detected a few times. The V call is TRBV7-2, the J call TRBJ2-1, with 7 bases identical to TRBD2. This CDR3 contains 15 residues. Germline V gene lookup returns CDR1 SGHTA and CDR2 FQGNSA. The ends lost 4 bases at V and 3 bases at J; junction bases unmatched: 6. The DNA of the CDR3 is TGTGCCAGCAGCTCCTTAGCGGGCCACTACAATGAGCAGTTCTTC. This gives the protein CASSSLAGHYNEQFF. The full variable domain, its missing parts supplied by reference TRBV7-2 and TRBJ2-1, is GAGVSQSPSNKVTEKGKDVELRCDPISGHTALYWYRQSLGQGLEFLIYFQGNSAPDKSGLPSDRFSAERTGGSVSTLTIQRTQQEDSAVYLCASSSLAGHYNEQFFGPGTRLTVL.

The chain couples TRBV6-1 to TRBJ1-2; 7 bases are a match to TRBD1. The CDR3 runs 14 residues. Germline assignment: CDR1 MNHNS and CDR2 SASEGT. The trim removed 2 bases at V and 6 bases at J, leaving 6 bases unmatched. The CDR3 loop reads CASSELWGTDGYTF. The CDR3 DNA sequence: TGTGCCAGCAGTGAACTGTGGGGGACAGATGGCTACACCTTC.

This clonotype showed up just a few times. The chain links TRBV6-1 to TRBJ2-7, with 11 bases matching TRBD1. Germline V gene data show CDR1 as MNHNS and CDR2 as SASEGT. This CDR3 region has 15 residues. V gave up 6 bases and J gave up 3 bases; unmatched junction bases: 7. CDR3 nucleotides: TGTGCCAGCAGAGCTTGGACAGGGGGCGTCTACGAGCAGTACTTC. It encodes CASRAWTGGVYEQYF.

The chain joins TRBV4-3 to TRBJ2-7; D possibly corresponds to TRBD2 (6 bases). This CDR3 has 14 residues. Germline CDR1 reads LGHNA; CDR2 reads YSLEER. The V gene lost 2 bases and the J gene lost 5 bases, with 13 bases spanning the gap. The CDR3 DNA is TGCGCCAGCAGCCAACGGACTAAGGGCGACGAGCAGTACTTC. This encodes CASSQRTKGDEQYF.

This clonotype was detected a few times. The J gene is TRBJ1-2, the V gene TRBV29-1, with D maybe TRBD1 (5 bases). Germline values: CDR1 SQVTM, CDR2 ANQGSEA. Trimming cost V 3 bases and J 4 bases, with 9 bases left between them. The CDR3 extends over 12 amino acids. The CDR3 nucleotides are TGCAGCGTTGAGGTGGGGGTCTATGGCTACACCTTC. This sequence encodes CSVEVGVYGYTF.

V is TRBV24-1 and J is TRBJ2-1; 9 nucleotides line up with TRBD2. The germline V gene has CDR1 KGHDR and CDR2 SFDVKD. CDR3 length: 14 residues. The trim removed 5 bases at V and 4 bases at J, leaving 2 bases unmatched. The CDR3 sequence: CATSGAGGYNEQFF. DNA for the CDR3: TGTGCCACCAGTGGAGCGGGGGGTTACAATGAGCAGTTCTTC.

The J gene is TRBJ2-6, the V gene TRBV19; D is possibly TRBD1 (6 bases). V lost 4 bases to trimming and J lost 1 base, with 29 bases between them. The CDR3 consists of 22 residues. Germline-derived CDR1 and CDR2 are LNHDA and SQIVND (reference sequence). The CDR3 loop is CASSTQSAEGQRAGSGANVLTF. The CDR3 DNA reads as TGTGCCAGTAGTACACAATCCGCCGAAGGACAGAGGGCAGGGTCTGGGGCCAACGTCCTGACTTTC.